The 28 T cell receptor beta chains reported below all come from one sample, sequenced in a study of technical replicates of blood from a handful of donors. TCRdb's copy holds only in-frame clones and misses some; the assay was immunoSEQ multiplex PCR. The repertoire holds roughly 79,000 clones, with roughly four fifths as singletons. Sample: PBMCs. Receptors were obtained from a human donor in good health. Some clones in this sample may be carry-over from other donors' samples.

The chain combines TRBV5-1 with TRBJ2-3, with TRBD2 as a possible D gene (7 bases). From germline, CDR1 is SGHRS and CDR2 YFSETQ. The CDR3 is 16 amino acids. Trimming took off 0 bases at V and 4 bases at J, with 15 bases between the two ends. CDR3 sequence (DNA): TGCGCCAGCAGCTTGGGGGGGCGGGAGTCCCCAGATACGCAGTATTTT. Its protein product is CASSLGGRESPDTQYF.

This clone has only a few counts. The rearrangement joins TRBV5-1 to TRBJ2-5, with TRBD1 identical over 9 bases. Germline CDR1 reads SGHRS; CDR2 reads YFSETQ. CDR3 size: 14 residues. The trim removed 3 bases at V and 5 bases at J, leaving 5 bases unmatched. The CDR3 DNA sequence: TGCGCCAGCAGCTACGGACAGGGGAAGGAGACCCAGTACTTC. Translation gives CASSYGQGKETQYF.

The V and J genes are TRBV7-9 and TRBJ2-1; a possible D gene is TRBD2 (5 bases). Trimming left V 6 bases short and J 7 bases short, with 25 bases between. The germline V gene has CDR1 SEHNR and CDR2 FQNEAQ (reference sequence). There are 17 residues in the CDR3. The DNA of the CDR3 is TGTGCCAGCAGTAGGTGGGTAACTAGTTCGATGGAGAATGAGCAGTTCTTC. It translates to CASSRWVTSSMENEQFF.

This clone was seen only once. The rearrangement joins TRBV19 to TRBJ2-7; 15 bases are shared with TRBD2. Germline loops: CDR1 LNHDA, CDR2 SQIVND (reference sequence). V shed 5 bases and J 0 bases; nucleotides not matched to a gene: 8. The CDR3 runs 18 residues. DNA for the CDR3: TGTGCCAGTAGTCTCCGCGGACTAGCGGGAGGGCCCTCCTACGAGCAGTACTTC. It yields the protein CASSLRGLAGGPSYEQYF.

The chain employs TRBV30 and TRBJ2-5, with 7 bases aligning to TRBD2. CDR1 and CDR2 (germline): GTSNPN, SVGIG (reference sequence). The CDR3 is 14 residues long. The V and J ends lost 2 bases and 5 bases, in that order; junction bases with no gene match: 8. The CDR3 loop is CAWSFGSGGETQYF. Written as DNA, the CDR3 is TGTGCCTGGAGTTTTGGGTCCGGGGGGGAGACCCAGTACTTC.

The V and J genes are TRBV5-6 and TRBJ1-2; a weak D match, TRBD1 (5 bases). The CDR3 sequence is 16 residues long. V lost 2 bases and J lost 2, with 16 bases in between. CDR1 is SGHDT, CDR2 YYEEEE, per germline. The DNA of the CDR3 is TGTGCCAGCAGCTTTTTCACAGGAGCTATGAACTATGGCTACACCTTC. It yields the protein CASSFFTGAMNYGYTF.

CDR3 nucleotides: TGTGCCAGCAGCGTAGATGTGGGGCTCTCACCCCTCCACTTT. It yields the protein CASSVDVGLSPLHF. The chain has TRBV9 and TRBJ1-6, with D perhaps matching TRBD1 (5 bases). Trimming pared 0 bases from V and 10 bases from J, leaving 11 bases between. The V gene's germline CDR1 is SGDLS and CDR2 YYNGEE. The CDR3 runs 14 residues.

This clone was observed a single time. This rearrangement joins TRBV30 to TRBJ2-6; 12 nucleotides line up with TRBD2. V lost 1 base, J lost 0 bases, and 4 bases stayed unmatched. Germline loops: CDR1 GTSNPN, CDR2 SVGIG (reference sequence). The length of the CDR3 is 18 residues. Written as DNA, the CDR3 is TGTGCCTGGAGTGCCGCTAGCGGGAGGGCCTCTGGGGCCAACGTCCTGACTTTC. This translates into CAWSAASGRASGANVLTF. Full variable domain (rest looked up from reference TRBV30 and TRBJ2-6): SQTIHQWPATLVQPVGSPLSLECTVEGTSNPNLYWYRQAAGRGLQLLFYSVGIGQISSEVPQNLSASRPQDRQFILSSKKLLLSDSGFYLCAWSAASGRASGANVLTFGAGSRLTVL.

V usage is TRBV6-1 and J usage is TRBJ2-2; no firm D call. V lost 0 bases and J lost 5, with 7 bases in between. In germline, CDR1 is MNHNS, CDR2 SASEGT. This CDR3 contains 14 residues. The CDR3 spells CASSEAPETGELFF. In DNA form, the CDR3 reads TGTGCCAGCAGTGAAGCGCCGGAGACCGGGGAGCTGTTTTTT.

The chain has TRBV6-5 and TRBJ1-2; D possibly corresponds to TRBD1 (5 bases). The CDR3 covers 12 residues. Trimming stripped 6 bases from V and 5 bases from J, with 10 bases between. Germline loops: CDR1 MNHEY, CDR2 SVGAGI. Written as DNA, the CDR3 is TGTGCCAGCAGCGACAGCGTTTATGGCTACACCTTC. Residues: CASSDSVYGYTF.

The chain links TRBV5-7 to TRBJ2-4, with 7 bases matching TRBD2. TRBV5-7 is an ORF for which the function is uncertain. CDR3 length equals 18 residues. The V gene end was trimmed by 1 base and the J gene end by 4 bases; junction bases not matched to a gene: 14. The CDR3 DNA follows: TGTGCCAGCAGCTTGTCAGGGAGATACAGCGGGGTAAAAAACATTCAGTACTTC. Translating it yields CASSLSGRYSGVKNIQYF.

The chain carries TRBV5-1 and TRBJ2-2; 11 bases are shared with TRBD2. The CDR3 spans 15 residues. Per germline, CDR1 SGHRS and CDR2 YFSETQ. V shed 5 bases, J shed 7 bases, and the junction held 7 bases outside the gene matches. The CDR3 DNA reads TGCGCCAGCAGAGAGACTAGCGGGAAGGTCGGGGAGCTGTTTTTT. Its protein is CASRETSGKVGELFF.

The V call is TRBV9, the J call TRBJ1-2; 9 bases match TRBD1. The trim removed 1 base at V and 4 bases at J, leaving 11 bases unmatched. Germline V gene data show CDR1 as SGDLS and CDR2 as YYNGEE. The CDR3 runs 17 residues. In DNA form, the CDR3 reads TGTGCCAGCAGCGTAAACCGGGACAGGGTTTGGAGCTATGGCTACACCTTC. Protein: CASSVNRDRVWSYGYTF.

The chain links TRBV2 to TRBJ1-5; TRBD1 might be the D (6 bases). V shed 5 bases and J shed 3 bases, with 14 bases lying between them. Germline V CDR1 and CDR2: SNHLY, FYNNEI. The CDR3 sequence is 15 residues long. The CDR3 DNA follows: TGTGCCAGCAGTCCTCAGACAGGCCTCAATCAGCCCCAGCATTTT. Translated, it gives CASSPQTGLNQPQHF.

This clone was recorded once. V usage is TRBV18 and J usage is TRBJ1-5; tentative D call: TRBD1 (6 bases). V was cut by 5 bases and J by 6 bases, with 11 bases left in between. CDR1 is KGHSH, CDR2 LQKENI, per germline. The CDR3 length is 13 residues. CDR3 coding DNA: TGTGCCAGCTCAGCCGAACAGGGTCAGCCCCAGCATTTT. It codes for CASSAEQGQPQHF. The variable domain in full, with the rest retrieved from reference TRBV18 and TRBJ1-5, is NAGVMQNPRHLVRRRGQEARLRCSPMKGHSHVYWYRQLPEEGLKFMVYLQKENIIDESGMPKERFSAEFPKEGPSILRIQQVVRGDSAAYFCASSAEQGQPQHFGDGTRLSIL.

The V gene is TRBV5-1, the J gene TRBJ2-3; 8 bases line up with TRBD2. The CDR3 sequence is 16 residues long. With V trimmed by 5 bases and J by 3 bases, 11 bases remained unmatched. The germline V gene encodes CDR1 SGHRS and CDR2 YFSETQ. The CDR3, as DNA: TGCGCCAGCAGATTCATAGCGGGGTCCCGTACAGATACGCAGTATTTT. This encodes CASRFIAGSRTDTQYF.

This chain uses TRBV5-1 with TRBJ2-2, with D perhaps matching TRBD1 (5 bases). The CDR3 has 16 amino acids. V lost 1 base to trimming and J lost 0 bases, with 10 bases between them. Germline V gives CDR1 SGHRS, CDR2 YFSETQ. CDR3 residues: CASSLRPTANTGELFF. In DNA form, the CDR3 reads TGCGCCAGCAGCTTGCGCCCGACAGCGAACACCGGGGAGCTGTTTTTT.

V is TRBV29-1 and J is TRBJ2-1; D not certain. CDR1 is SQVTM, CDR2 ANQGSEA, per germline. Trimming pared 8 bases from V and 0 bases from J, leaving 8 bases between. The CDR3 has 12 amino acids. This chain's CDR3 is CSPVGSYNEQFF. The CDR3 region has the DNA TGCAGCCCGGTCGGCTCCTACAATGAGCAGTTCTTC.

V usage is TRBV7-9 and J usage is TRBJ1-1; 10 nucleotides match TRBD1. The CDR3 totals 16 residues. CDR1 SEHNR and CDR2 FQNEAQ come from the germline V gene (reference sequence). J lost 0 bases, V lost 4 bases, and 5 bases had no gene match. The CDR3 loop reads CASSSTGGSMNTEAFF. As DNA, the CDR3 is TGTGCCAGCAGCTCGACAGGGGGCTCTATGAACACTGAAGCTTTCTTT.

The V gene is TRBV27, the J gene TRBJ1-1; D not certain. The germline V and J ends were trimmed by 3 bases and 1 base, with 6 bases remaining between them. This CDR3 comprises 13 residues. CDR1 is MNHEY and CDR2 is SMNVEV in the germline V gene (reference sequence). CDR3 region: CASSFSPNTEAFF. The DNA of the CDR3 is TGTGCCAGCAGTTTTAGTCCGAACACTGAAGCTTTCTTT.

The V and J genes are TRBV10-3 and TRBJ1-1; no definite D call. Germline CDR1 and CDR2: ENHRY and SYGVKD. The CDR3 sequence is 10 residues long. Here the CDR3 reads CPHPRSEAFF. CDR3 in DNA: TGTCCACACCCGAGGTCTGAAGCTTTCTTT.

The chain has TRBV25-1 and TRBJ2-1; 11 bases map to TRBD1. This CDR3 is built from 15 residues. Germline loops: CDR1 MGHDK, CDR2 SYGVNS. V was pared by 6 bases and J by 8 bases, with 9 bases of the junction left unmatched. The CDR3 here is CASSRGQGAWDEQFF. The CDR3 DNA is TGTGCCAGCAGCCGCGGACAGGGGGCTTGGGATGAGCAGTTCTTC. Together with reference TRBV25-1 and TRBJ2-1, the CDR3 gives the full variable domain: EADIYQTPRYLVIGTGKKITLECSQTMGHDKMYWYQQDPGMELHLIHYSYGVNSTEKGDLSSESTVSRIRTEHFPLTLESARPSHTSQYLCASSRGQGAWDEQFFGPGTRLTVL.

The table lists this clone with a few counts. V gene TRBV7-3 combines with J gene TRBJ2-1; TRBD2 matches 8 bases. The germline V gene encodes CDR1 SGHTA and CDR2 FQGTGA. The CDR3 spans 15 residues. V shed 0 bases, J shed 8 bases, and the junction held 6 bases outside the gene matches. The CDR3 DNA reads TGTGCCAGCAGCTTAACGACGGGAGGGGAATATGAGCAGTTCTTC. It specifies CASSLTTGGEYEQFF. Full variable domain (rest looked up from reference TRBV7-3 and TRBJ2-1): GAGVSQTPSNKVTEKGKYVELRCDPISGHTALYWYRQSLGQGPEFLIYFQGTGAADDSGLPNDRFFAVRPEGSVSTLKIQRTERGDSAVYLCASSLTTGGEYEQFFGPGTRLTVL.

The chain recombines TRBV30 with TRBJ2-2; D ambiguous. This CDR3 contains 13 residues. V was pared by 0 bases and J by 6 bases, with 8 bases between. Germline CDR1 reads GTSNPN; CDR2 reads SVGIG (reference sequence). Here the CDR3 reads CAWSVPGSGELFF. In DNA, the CDR3 is TGTGCCTGGAGTGTACCAGGTTCCGGGGAGCTGTTTTTT.

This chain links TRBV4-2 with TRBJ1-4; TRBD1 might be the D (5 bases). The ends were cut back, 3 bases at V and 8 bases at J, with 16 bases in the middle. The CDR3 is 15 amino acids. Germline V CDR1 and CDR2: LGHNA, YNFKEQ. The CDR3 coding sequence is TGTGCCAGCAGCCAGGTTGGGGGGGGAGAGGAAAAACTGTTTTTT. It codes for CASSQVGGGEEKLFF.

The gene calls are TRBV4-1 and TRBJ2-7, with D maybe TRBD1 (5 bases). Germline CDR1 reads MGHRA; CDR2 reads YSYEKL. This CDR3 has 16 residues. V gave up 1 base and J gave up 2 bases, with 15 bases separating them. The CDR3 spells CASSQVATATTYEQYF. In DNA, the CDR3 is TGCGCCAGCAGCCAAGTTGCGACAGCCACTACCTACGAGCAGTACTTC.

The J gene is TRBJ2-7, the V gene TRBV6-6; 10 bases fit TRBD2. Germline assignment: CDR1 MNHNY and CDR2 SVGAGI (reference sequence). V lost 5 bases and J lost 6; bases outside the gene matches: 10. The CDR3 is made up of 15 amino acids. CDR3 amino acids: CASSRDSGRRGEQYF. CDR3 sequence (DNA): TGTGCCAGCAGTCGCGATAGCGGGAGGCGGGGCGAGCAGTACTTC.

The chain links TRBV30 to TRBJ1-1; D unresolved. The ends were cut back, 0 bases at V and 7 bases at J, with 9 bases in the middle. CDR1 is GTSNPN and CDR2 is SVGIG in the germline V gene (reference sequence). The CDR3 is 12 residues long. In DNA form, the CDR3 reads TGTGCCTGGAGTGTAACGCGTCGTGAAGCTTTCTTT. Residues: CAWSVTRREAFF. The variable domain in full, completed from reference TRBV30 and TRBJ1-1, reads SQTIHQWPATLVQPVGSPLSLECTVEGTSNPNLYWYRQAAGRGLQLLFYSVGIGQISSEVPQNLSASRPQDRQFILSSKKLLLSDSGFYLCAWSVTRREAFFGQGTRLTVV.